This entry lists 21 T cell receptor beta chains sequenced from one sample in a study of cytomegalovirus exposure and HLA in healthy donors (TCRdb year 2017). The library relied on the immunoSEQ multiplex PCR assay. The multiplex PCR relied on a mix of 60 forward primers for TCR Vbeta segments and 13 reverse primers for TCR Jbeta segments. Entries here come from immuneACCESS through TCRdb and include only in-frame sequences with V and J called. Some clones fail to appear in such tables; in the studies checked, an unresolved V gene covers under half of the shortfall, and the cause of the remainder is unknown. The sample table records about 130,000 clones; less than 80% of these occur just once. Together, the top ten hold about 6.5% of the sample. Sequencing was performed on PBMCs. These receptor sequences come from a man between 35 and 55 years old in good health and CMV-seropositive.

The genes are TRBV4-1 and TRBJ2-7; D might be TRBD1 (6 bases). This CDR3 is 15 amino acids long. Trimming cost V 1 base and J 2 bases, with 12 bases left between them. Germline-derived CDR1 and CDR2 are MGHRA and YSYEKL. The CDR3 loop reads CASSQVATGTYEQYF. The CDR3 DNA reads as TGCGCCAGCAGCCAAGTGGCGACAGGAACCTACGAGCAGTACTTC.

This clone has a single count. The V and J genes are TRBV2 and TRBJ2-7; unclear D gene. CDR3 length: 12 residues. V was cut by 7 bases and J by 0 bases, with 7 bases left in between. Germline values: CDR1 SNHLY, CDR2 FYNNEI. CDR3 DNA: TGTGCCAGCACCCCCGGCTCCTACGAGCAGTACTTC. Its translation is CASTPGSYEQYF.

This clone is medium-sized within its sample. The V gene is TRBV7-2, the J gene TRBJ2-7; D unresolved. Germline CDR1 is SGHTA and CDR2 is FQGNSA. V shed 1 base and J shed 0 bases, with 7 bases lying between them. CDR3 length: 14 amino acids. CDR3 sequence: CASSLVVSSYEQYF. In DNA form, the CDR3 reads TGTGCCAGCAGCTTAGTCGTGAGCTCCTACGAGCAGTACTTC. Full variable domain (missing parts from reference TRBV7-2 and TRBJ2-7): GAGVSQSPSNKVTEKGKDVELRCDPISGHTALYWYRQSLGQGLEFLIYFQGNSAPDKSGLPSDRFSAERTGGSVSTLTIQRTQQEDSAVYLCASSLVVSSYEQYFGPGTRLTVT.

This clone was recorded only once. This CDR3 is CASRAGLAGYNEQFF. Here the CDR3 DNA reads TGTGCCAGCAGGGCGGGACTAGCGGGGTACAATGAGCAGTTCTTC. V gene TRBV6-1 combines with J gene TRBJ2-1, with 13 bases that match TRBD2. Looked up from germline, CDR1 is MNHNS and CDR2 is SASEGT. CDR3 length: 15 amino acids. V shed 6 bases, J shed 4 bases, and the junction held 3 bases outside the gene matches.

V is TRBV28 and J is TRBJ2-1; no firm D call. This CDR3 spans 13 amino acids. The V end was cut by 6 bases, the J end by 2 bases, with 8 bases between. The germline CDR1 and CDR2 sequences are MDHEN and SYDVKM. The CDR3 loop reads CASRHRPYNEQFF. CDR3 in DNA: TGTGCCAGCAGGCACAGACCCTACAATGAGCAGTTCTTC.

The chain combines TRBV12-5 with TRBJ1-2; maybe TRBD1 (6 bases). Trimming shortened V by 1 base and J by 9 bases, and 6 bases separated the two germline ends. CDR3 size: 11 residues. The germline CDR1 and CDR2 sequences are LGHNT and FRNRAP. This CDR3 reads CASGLGDSYTF. The CDR3 DNA is TGTGCTAGTGGTTTGGGGGACAGCTACACCTTC.

The rearrangement uses TRBV19 and TRBJ1-1; no clear D. There are 16 residues in the CDR3. The germline V and J ends were trimmed by 7 bases and 1 base, with 19 bases remaining between them. Germline CDR1 is LNHDA and CDR2 is SQIVND (reference sequence). In DNA, the CDR3 is TGTGCCAGTATTGCGGGGTACGGGTTTGGGAACACTGAAGCTTTCTTT. Its protein product is CASIAGYGFGNTEAFF. Variable domain in full (rest from reference TRBV19 and TRBJ1-1): DGGITQSPKYLFRKEGQNVTLSCEQNLNHDAMYWYRQDPGQGLRLIYYSQIVNDFQKGDIAEGYSVSREKKESFPLTVTSAQKNPTAFYLCASIAGYGFGNTEAFFGQGTRLTVV.

The V gene is TRBV7-9, the J gene TRBJ1-2, with D possibly being TRBD1 (5 bases). Germline values: CDR1 SEHNR, CDR2 FQNEAQ (reference sequence). The CDR3 consists of 12 residues. Between the trimmed V and J ends, which lost 5 bases and 4 bases, there was a span of 8 bases. CDR3 in amino acids: CASSGDSYGYTF. In nucleotides, the CDR3 is TGTGCCAGCAGCGGAGACAGCTATGGCTACACCTTC.

This clone appeared a few times. Different DNA sequences within this sample yield the same CDR3. V usage is TRBV5-6 and J usage is TRBJ1-1; 8 nucleotides agree with TRBD1. J was trimmed by 5 bases and V by 1 base; bases with no gene match: 4. The CDR3 extends over 14 amino acids. Per the germline V gene, CDR1 is SGHDT and CDR2 is YYEEEE. CDR3 protein: CASSLNRGRTEAFF. The CDR3 DNA reads TGTGCCAGCAGCTTGAACAGGGGGAGGACTGAAGCTTTCTTT.

This clone was detected only once. V and J are TRBV18 and TRBJ1-1; D is unresolved. This CDR3 comprises 16 residues. V was clipped by 1 base and J by 0 bases, with 12 bases between them. Germline CDR1 KGHSH, CDR2 LQKENI. The DNA of the CDR3 is TGTGCCAGCTCACCACGAGAGCTGGGCGTGAACACTGAAGCTTTCTTT. Translation gives CASSPRELGVNTEAFF.

The chain is built from TRBV7-9 and TRBJ1-3; the match to TRBD1 covers 7 bases. Losses at the gene ends were 5 bases for V and 0 bases for J; bases not matched to a gene: 4. CDR1 is SEHNR, CDR2 FQNEAQ, per germline (reference sequence). There are 15 residues in the CDR3. The CDR3 sequence: CASSPGQFSGNTIYF. The CDR3 region has the DNA TGTGCCAGCAGCCCGGGACAGTTCTCTGGAAACACCATATATTTT.

A single count supports this clone. The gene calls are TRBV5-1 and TRBJ2-1; tentative D call: TRBD2 (5 bases). The germline CDR1 and CDR2 sequences are SGHRS and YFSETQ. V was pared by 2 bases and J by 3 bases, with 12 bases between. The CDR3 totals 15 residues. Here the CDR3 reads CASSFGRVNYNEQFF. For the CDR3, the DNA is TGCGCCAGCAGCTTTGGGCGGGTAAACTACAATGAGCAGTTCTTC. The whole variable domain, filled in from reference TRBV5-1 and TRBJ2-1, reads KAGVTQTPRYLIKTRGQQVTLSCSPISGHRSVSWYQQTPGQGLQFLFEYFSETQRNKGNFPGRFSGRQFSNSRSEMNVSTLELGDSALYLCASSFGRVNYNEQFFGPGTRLTVL.

V is TRBV6-1 and J is TRBJ2-7; perhaps TRBD1 as D (6 bases). CDR3 length: 14 residues. Deletions cut 6 bases from V and 3 bases from J, with 15 bases between. Germline lookup yields CDR1 MNHNS and CDR2 SASEGT. CDR3: CASRGQTFSYEQYF. The CDR3, as DNA: TGTGCCAGCAGAGGACAGACCTTTAGCTACGAGCAGTACTTC.

V is TRBV30 and J is TRBJ1-6; 8 bases are a match to TRBD1. After removal of 5 bases from V and 7 bases from J, the junction contained 4 bases not matched to a gene. In germline, CDR1 is GTSNPN, CDR2 SVGIG (reference sequence). The CDR3 is 13 amino acids. CDR3 coding DNA: TGTGCCTGGGAAACAGGGGGAAATTCACCCCTCCACTTT. Translation: CAWETGGNSPLHF.

The gene calls are TRBV7-2 and TRBJ2-1, with a tentative D call TRBD1 (6 bases). V was cut by 3 bases and J by 8 bases, with 11 bases left in between. CDR3 length: 13 residues. Germline V gene sequence: CDR1 SGHTA, CDR2 FQGNSA. The CDR3 sequence: CASSFLQGYEQFF. Written as DNA, the CDR3 is TGTGCCAGCAGCTTTTTACAGGGCTATGAGCAGTTCTTC.

This clone was observed a handful of times. The chain employs TRBV6-5 and TRBJ1-5, with D unclear. The CDR3 contains 16 residues. Germline loops: CDR1 MNHEY, CDR2 SVGAGI. V shed 4 bases and J shed 2 bases, with 15 bases lying between them. In DNA form, the CDR3 reads TGTGCCAGCAGTTCTTGGAGCGGCCGAGGCAATCAGCCCCAGCATTTT. It translates to CASSSWSGRGNQPQHF.

V gene TRBV30 combines with J gene TRBJ2-7; 7 nucleotides align to TRBD1. CDR1 GTSNPN and CDR2 SVGIG come from the germline V gene (reference sequence). V was clipped by 0 bases and J by 6 bases; unmatched bases: 2. This CDR3 contains 12 residues. The CDR3 region is CAWSVTGIEQYF. DNA of the CDR3: TGTGCCTGGAGTGTGACAGGGATCGAGCAGTACTTC.

This chain links TRBV5-5 with TRBJ2-4; weak D call: TRBD2 (7 bases). Trimming removed 5 bases at V and 6 bases at J, with 12 bases between. The CDR3 contains 13 residues. Germline V gives CDR1 SGHKS, CDR2 YYEKEE (reference sequence). The CDR3, as DNA: TGTGCCAGCAGTCAGAGGGGGGGAAACATTCAGTACTTC. It translates to CASSQRGGNIQYF.

The table lists this clone with a few counts. V and J are TRBV11-1 and TRBJ2-7; tentatively, D is TRBD2 (6 bases). Germline-derived CDR1 and CDR2 are SGHAT and FQDESV (reference sequence). This CDR3 contains 13 residues. Trimming stripped 1 base from V and 9 bases from J, with 13 bases between. As DNA, the CDR3 is TGTGCCAGCAGCTTAGGCCGACTAGAATCGCAGTACTTC. As protein: CASSLGRLESQYF.

The genes are TRBV5-1 and TRBJ1-3; 10 nucleotides match TRBD1. CDR1 and CDR2 (germline): SGHRS, YFSETQ. CDR3 size: 18 residues. Unmatched junction bases numbered 14, after V lost 4 bases and J lost 4 bases. The CDR3 DNA sequence: TGCGCCAGCAGCGATTCCGACAGGGGGCTTCGGAGAGGAAACACCATATATTTT. It specifies CASSDSDRGLRRGNTIYF.

This clone showed up just once. The chain has TRBV30 and TRBJ2-1; 8 nucleotides align to TRBD1. Germline loops: CDR1 GTSNPN, CDR2 SVGIG (reference sequence). There are 13 residues in the CDR3. The V segment lost 3 bases and the J segment 9 bases; nucleotides outside the gene matches: 7. CDR3 region: CAWSLGTGGEQFF. The CDR3 coding sequence is TGTGCCTGGAGCCTTGGGACAGGAGGTGAGCAGTTCTTC.